The clone carrying this TCR beta chain occurred once. Its target is unknown. The data were taken from a study of T cell responses to AZD1222 COVID-19 vaccine. Across the study: Pooled in the analysis were second doses at about 4 or about 12 weeks.

This CDR3 comprises 13 residues. With 4 bases removed from V and 5 bases from J, the gap between germline ends came to 12 bases. Looked up from germline, CDR1 is LNHDA and CDR2 is SQIVND (reference sequence). Sequenced by immunoSEQ multiplex PCR; TCRdb stores in-frame clones only, minus some. The sample carries tens of thousands of clones, roughly 94% recorded once. Findings and limits, study-wide: Mostly white British, mostly female donors; authors suggested clonal diversity may be underestimated.

This sample comprised peripheral blood, obtained on day 0 of AZD1222 vaccination. The receptor comes from an adult in good health. This sequence joins TRBV19 and TRBJ2-7, with D possibly matching TRBD1 (6 bases). CDR3 DNA sequence: TGTGCCAGTAGTACACAGGGAAGACACGAGCAGTACTTC. Its translation is CASSTQGRHEQYF.